This TCR beta chain comes out of a study of CD8 T cells in ankylosing spondylitis. TCRdb independently ran MiXCR on the 5' RACE reads; one entry per CDR3 protein. The table lists about 250,000 distinct CDR3 sequences, roughly 32% of them singletons. Trimming at V came to 3 bases and at J to 7 bases, leaving 8 bases not matched to a gene. CDR1 and CDR2 from the germline V gene are LNHNV and YYDKDF (reference sequence). CDR3 size: 15 residues. Material: blood, either unsorted or a sorted T cell fraction (not recorded which). The chain joins TRBV15 to TRBJ2-1; 8 bases are a match to TRBD1. The clonotype was recovered from a male donor with ankylosing spondylitis or in good health (not recorded which). In nucleotides, the CDR3 is TGTGCCACCAGCAGTAAGGACAGGGTTTGGAATGAGCAGTTCTTC. This translates into CATSSKDRVWNEQFF. The whole variable domain, remainder taken from reference TRBV15 and TRBJ2-1, is DAMVIQNPRYQVTQFGKPVTLSCSQTLNHNVMYWYQQKSSQAPKLLFHYYDKDFNNEADTPDNFQSRRPNTSFCFLDIRSPGLGDTAMYLCATSSKDRVWNEQFFGPGTRLTVL.